This T cell receptor (beta chain) was captured by sequencing in a study of beta chain features in type 1 diabetes. With 6 bases clipped from V and 5 bases from J, the junction kept 10 bases outside the gene matches. Germline CDR1 SGHAT, CDR2 FQNNGV. CDR3 length equals 15 residues. Sequenced material consisted of expressed TCRB transcripts (all of the isolated RNA was reverse transcribed). The data were produced by immunoSEQ multiplex PCR, yet TCRdb's version contains in-frame clones alone and is incomplete. This sample yields 600,000 to 650,000 clones, of which 15% to 17% are seen a single time; about 0.087% belongs to the top ten.

This receptor was identified in a young man in good health. What was sequenced was naive CD4+ T cells from blood. The chain has TRBV11-2 and TRBJ1-1; 9 nucleotides agree with TRBD1. The CDR3, as DNA: TGTGCCAGCAGTTCGCCCGGGACAGGGAGTACTGAAGCTTTCTTT. Amino acids: CASSSPGTGSTEAFF.